This is a list of T cell receptor beta chains from one sample in a study of siplizumab effects on memory and regulatory T cells. Sequencing was performed with immunoSEQ multiplex PCR; in TCRdb, only in-frame clones are kept and a portion is missing. Of tens of thousands of clones listed, 91% are singletons. Sequences were obtained from CD8+ T cells sorted from blood. The origin of the receptors is a human donor in good health. Each CDR3 is given with its conserved first and last residue. The D gene is left open where the match is weak. The listing skips clone size in some rows; elsewhere it reads once, few, many or a size class.

-	TRBV6-5	TRBJ1-1	-	CASSYRGGLNTEAFF	TGTGCCAGCAGTTACCGGGGCGGACTGAACACTGAAGCTTTCTTT
-	TRBV2	TRBJ2-2	-	CASSPQEVTNTGELFF	TGTGCCAGCAGTCCCCAAGAGGTTACGAACACCGGGGAGCTGTTTTTT
-	TRBV29-1	TRBJ2-5	TRBD2	CSVRSGGARETQYF	TGCAGCGTTCGGAGCGGGGGGGCCAGGGAGACCCAGTACTTC
-	TRBV27	TRBJ2-7	TRBD2	CASSLTLAGGPAEQYF	TGTGCCAGCAGTTTAACTCTAGCGGGGGGCCCAGCCGAGCAGTACTTC
-	TRBV7-3	TRBJ2-5	-	CASSLVHGETQYF	TGTGCCAGCAGCTTAGTGCATGGAGAGACCCAGTACTTC
-	TRBV6-6	TRBJ1-2	-	CASSSLRGAHGYTF	TGTGCCAGCAGCAGCCTTAGGGGGGCCCATGGCTACACCTTC
-	TRBV19	TRBJ1-1	-	CASSTGVNTEAFF	TGTGCCAGTAGTACAGGGGTGAACACTGAAGCTTTCTTT
-	TRBV12-5	TRBJ1-1	-	CASGLSSGVDTEAFF	TGTGCTAGTGGTTTGTCATCAGGGGTTGACACTGAAGCTTTCTTT
-	TRBV11-2	TRBJ2-5	-	CASSWEQHQETQYF	TGTGCCAGCAGCTGGGAGCAGCACCAAGAGACCCAGTACTTC
-	TRBV14	TRBJ2-7	-	CASSQVGGRLYEQYF	TGTGCCAGCAGCCAGGTGGGAGGTAGACTCTACGAGCAGTACTTC
-	TRBV18	TRBJ2-7	-	CASSPGQSYEQYF	TGTGCCAGCTCCCCGGGACAATCCTACGAGCAGTACTTC
few	TRBV19	TRBJ1-6	-	CASSIRGQEGPGSPLHF	TGTGCCAGTAGTATTAGGGGACAAGAAGGGCCTGGGTCACCCCTCCACTTT
-	TRBV18	TRBJ2-1	-	CASSPTVYNEQFF	TGTGCCAGCTCACCTACAGTCTACAATGAGCAGTTCTTC
once	TRBV7-9	TRBJ2-3	-	CASSLVTSYGTDTQYF	TGTGCCAGCAGCTTAGTTACTAGCTACGGTACAGATACGCAGTATTTT
-	TRBV4-1	TRBJ2-7	TRBD1	CASSQDGQDEQYF	TGCGCCAGCAGCCAAGACGGACAGGACGAGCAGTACTTC
once	TRBV7-8	TRBJ2-2	TRBD1	CASSLWDRNTGELFF	TGTGCCAGCAGCTTATGGGACAGGAACACCGGGGAGCTGTTTTTT
few	TRBV7-9	TRBJ1-1	-	CASSPTTEAFF	TGTGCCAGCAGCCCCACCACTGAAGCTTTCTTT
-	TRBV19	TRBJ2-1	TRBD1	CASSSGTGLYNEQFF	TGTGCCAGTAGTTCCGGGACAGGGCTCTACAATGAGCAGTTCTTC
-	TRBV29-1	TRBJ2-7	-	CSVVRVTGPYEQYF	TGCAGCGTTGTTAGGGTCACAGGCCCCTACGAGCAGTACTTC
-	TRBV21-1	TRBJ2-5	-	CASSVNPGQGTTQYF	TGTGCCAGCAGCGTAAATCCGGGACAGGGGACGACCCAGTACTTC
-	TRBV6-5	TRBJ1-5	-	CATRDNYQPQHF	TGTGCCACCCGGGACAACTATCAGCCCCAGCATTTT
-	TRBV6-1	TRBJ1-2	TRBD1	CASRDRGYYGYTF	TGTGCCAGCCGGGACAGGGGATATTATGGCTACACCTTC
-	TRBV2	TRBJ2-1	-	CASSDISAGTDNEQFF	TGTGCCAGCAGTGATATCAGCGCGGGGACCGACAATGAGCAGTTCTTC
-	TRBV23-1	TRBJ2-7	-	CASTPSEQYF	TGCGCCAGCACCCCCTCCGAGCAGTACTTC
medium-sized	TRBV15	TRBJ2-1	-	CATRVTFNNEQFF	TGTGCCACCAGAGTGACTTTTAACAATGAGCAGTTCTTC
-	TRBV6-5	TRBJ1-2	-	CASSYSANYGYTF	TGTGCCAGCAGTTACTCCGCTAACTATGGCTACACCTTC
-	TRBV10-1	TRBJ2-7	-	CASSEWGSGQYF	TGCGCCAGCAGTGAGTGGGGTTCTGGGCAGTACTTC